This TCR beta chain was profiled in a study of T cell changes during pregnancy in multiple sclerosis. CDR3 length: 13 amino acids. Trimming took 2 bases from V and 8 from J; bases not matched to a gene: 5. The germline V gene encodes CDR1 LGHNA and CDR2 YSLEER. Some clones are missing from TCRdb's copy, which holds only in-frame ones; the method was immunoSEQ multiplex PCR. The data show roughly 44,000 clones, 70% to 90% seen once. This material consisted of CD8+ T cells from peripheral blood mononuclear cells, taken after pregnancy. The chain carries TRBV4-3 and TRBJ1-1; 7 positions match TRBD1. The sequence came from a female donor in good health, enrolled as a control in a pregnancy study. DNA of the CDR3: TGCGCCAGCAGCCAAATTAGGACAGGCGAAGCTTTCTTT. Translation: CASSQIRTGEAFF.